This T cell receptor (beta chain) appears in the sequencing data of a study of OX40 agonist ivuxolimab in advanced cancers. Study-level information: With a range of roughly 23 to 85, age averaged approximately 60 years, and around 80% were male.

The CDR3 extends over 15 amino acids. Trimming took 4 bases from V and 3 from J; bases not matched to a gene: 6. Germline V gene sequence: CDR1 MDHEN, CDR2 SYDVKM. Study-wide results and caveats: Patients who responded partially at 0.1-3.0 mg/kg showed clonal expansion ranking among the lowest. Antigen specificity remained undetermined for the expanded peripheral T cells.

About this clone itself: The antigen is unknown.

Repertoires were generated with immunoSEQ multiplex PCR, while TCRdb's copy carries only in-frame clones and drops some. This sample has over 25,000 clones, with less than 85% found just once. Blood specimens came from baseline, cycle 4 day 1, and cycle 7 day 1. The input for sequencing was CD4+ or CD8+ T cells sorted from blood, taken in a trial of the OX40 agonist ivuxolimab. This TCR was sampled from an adult with an advanced solid tumor such as melanoma, head and neck, liver or kidney cancer. This rearrangement joins TRBV28 to TRBJ2-7; TRBD2 matches at 10 bases. This CDR3 reads CASSSSSGGVYEQYF. In DNA form, the CDR3 reads TGTGCCAGCAGTTCCTCGAGCGGGGGGGTCTACGAGCAGTACTTC.